One and the same sample provided the 32 T cell receptor beta chains below, sequenced in a study of OX40 agonist ivuxolimab in advanced cancers. To prepare the library, the immunoSEQ multiplex PCR assay was applied. TCRdb took this table from immuneACCESS and kept in-frame rearrangements with V and J called. Such tables lack part of the clones; where checked against another copy, unresolved V genes explain under half of the gap, and the rest is unexplained. This sample lists 20,000 to 25,000 clones; 84% were detected once. The ten largest clonotypes hold roughly 16% of the sample. The specimen comprised CD4+ or CD8+ T cells sorted from blood, sampled in a trial of the OX40 agonist ivuxolimab. The receptors shown here come from an adult with an advanced solid tumor such as melanoma, head and neck, liver or kidney cancer.

In DNA form, the CDR3 reads TGTGCCAGTAGGGTGACAAACACCGGGGAGCTGTTTTTT. As protein: CASRVTNTGELFF. The chain links TRBV19 to TRBJ2-2; D is undetermined. The ends were cut back, 6 bases at V and 2 bases at J, with 7 bases in the middle. CDR1 is LNHDA, CDR2 SQIVND, per germline (reference sequence). The CDR3 is 13 residues long.

The CDR3 nucleotides read TGTGCCTGGAACCTAGGACAGACCCGACCCTACGAGCAGTACTTC. It specifies CAWNLGQTRPYEQYF. The chain joins TRBV30 to TRBJ2-7; D is perhaps TRBD1 (6 bases). Germline CDR1 reads GTSNPN; CDR2 reads SVGIG (reference sequence). The CDR3 has 15 amino acids. The ends were cut back, 4 bases at V and 2 bases at J, with 18 bases in the middle.

The CDR3 protein is CASSSGAGDRGGEQYF. DNA for the CDR3: TGCGCCAGCAGCTCCGGGGCGGGGGACAGGGGCGGGGAGCAGTACTTC. The V and J genes are TRBV5-1 and TRBJ2-7; 10 bases line up with TRBD1. Germline V CDR1 and CDR2: SGHRS, YFSETQ. The CDR3 extends over 16 amino acids. The junction had 13 bases not matched to a gene; V was cut back by 3 bases and J by 7 bases.

This clone was picked up one time. The CDR3 coding sequence is TGTGCCAGCAGTGAATATCATAGCGCGAACACCGGGGAGCTGTTTTTT. Translated, it gives CASSEYHSANTGELFF. The chain employs TRBV25-1 and TRBJ2-2; a weak D match, TRBD2 (5 bases). V gave up 0 bases and J gave up 0 bases, with 8 bases separating them. The CDR3 has 16 residues. Germline-derived CDR1 and CDR2 are MGHDK and SYGVNS.

This chain uses TRBV30 with TRBJ1-1; D remains unclear. The germline V gene has CDR1 GTSNPN and CDR2 SVGIG (reference sequence). Trimming shortened V by 3 bases and J by 0 bases, and 8 bases separated the two germline ends. The CDR3 runs to 13 residues. In DNA form, the CDR3 reads TGTGCCTGGAGAATTGTCTTGAACACTGAAGCTTTCTTT. This sequence encodes CAWRIVLNTEAFF.

Here the CDR3 DNA reads TGCAGCGTTGTACGACTAGCGGGTTTGAATGAGCAGTTCTTC. Its translation: CSVVRLAGLNEQFF. This rearrangement joins TRBV29-1 to TRBJ2-1, with 10 bases lining up with TRBD2. The V gene end was trimmed by 4 bases and the J gene end by 7 bases; junction bases not matched to a gene: 7. Germline CDR1 and CDR2: SQVTM and ANQGSEA. The length of the CDR3 is 14 residues.

V and J are TRBV7-6 and TRBJ2-2, with 8 bases lining up with TRBD2. Germline CDR1 SGHVS, CDR2 FNYEAQ. The junction had 9 bases not matched to a gene; V was cut back by 6 bases and J by 6 bases. The CDR3 has 15 residues. As DNA, the CDR3 is TGTGCCAGCAGAAGGGGCCTAGCGGGTGCCGGGGAGCTGTTTTTT. Translating it yields CASRRGLAGAGELFF.

The rearrangement joins TRBV2 to TRBJ1-1; 7 nucleotides line up with TRBD1. The V gene's germline CDR1 is SNHLY and CDR2 FYNNEI. The trim removed 7 bases at V and 2 bases at J, leaving 4 bases unmatched. The CDR3 sequence is 13 residues long. The DNA for the CDR3 is TGTGCCAGCAAGTCAGGGGGAAACACTGAAGCTTTCTTT. Encoded protein: CASKSGGNTEAFF.

V is TRBV4-2 and J is TRBJ2-1, with a tentative D call TRBD2 (5 bases). Germline V gives CDR1 LGHNA, CDR2 YNFKEQ. Trimming removed 0 bases at V and 5 bases at J, with 11 bases between. The CDR3 spans 15 residues. The CDR3 region has the DNA TGTGCCAGCAGCCAAGATTTACTAGATGACAATGAGCAGTTCTTC. This translates into CASSQDLLDDNEQFF.

J is TRBJ2-5 and V is TRBV2; D tentatively reads TRBD1 or TRBD2 (5 bases each). The CDR3 is 13 residues long. CDR1 is SNHLY, CDR2 FYNNEI, per germline. V was shortened by 6 bases and J by 5 bases, with 13 bases between the two germline ends. DNA of the CDR3: TGTGCCAGCAGGACCACACGGGACGAGACCCAGTACTTC. Protein sequence: CASRTTRDETQYF.

This sequence joins TRBV19 and TRBJ2-3; a weak D match, TRBD2 (5 bases). CDR3 size: 13 residues. Trimming left V 5 bases short and J 4 bases short, with 10 bases between. Germline V gene sequence: CDR1 LNHDA, CDR2 SQIVND (reference sequence). The CDR3 loop reads CASSGGLPDTQYF. The DNA of the CDR3 is TGTGCCAGTAGTGGTGGACTGCCAGATACGCAGTATTTT.

The rearrangement uses TRBV21-1 and TRBJ2-7; TRBD1, as called in the table, went unchecked against the DNA. TRBV21-1 is deemed a pseudogene. The CDR3 contains 15 residues. CDR3 coding DNA: TGTGCCAGCAGCATCGGTCAGGGCCTAGGGGGCGAGCAGTACTTC. Translating it yields CASSIGQGLGGEQYF.

The V call is TRBV29-1, the J call TRBJ2-7; 9 bases match TRBD1. This CDR3 spans 13 amino acids. V gave up 6 bases and J gave up 5 bases; unmatched junction bases: 8. Germline CDR1 SQVTM, CDR2 ANQGSEA. The CDR3 DNA sequence: TGCAGCGTAAACGGACAGGGGATCCACGAGCAGTACTTC. It encodes CSVNGQGIHEQYF.

CDR3 in amino acids: CASNQAGGKDEQYF. The DNA for the CDR3 is TGTGCCAGCAATCAAGCGGGGGGGAAGGACGAGCAGTACTTC. This chain connects TRBV6-5 to TRBJ2-7, with 10 bases lining up with TRBD2. CDR1 is MNHEY, CDR2 SVGAGI, per germline. V was pared by 7 bases and J by 5 bases, with 8 bases of the junction left unmatched. The length of the CDR3 is 14 residues.

The chain is built from TRBV2 and TRBJ1-4; D possibly corresponds to TRBD1 (6 bases). V was trimmed by 6 bases and J by 7 bases, leaving 15 bases between them. This CDR3 region has 14 residues. Germline assignment: CDR1 SNHLY and CDR2 FYNNEI. CDR3 DNA sequence: TGTGCCAGCAGGGCTAGGGACATCTTTGAAAAACTGTTTTTT. The encoded protein is CASRARDIFEKLFF.

The chain is built from TRBV2 and TRBJ2-5; 8 bases match TRBD2. Germline V gene lookup returns CDR1 SNHLY and CDR2 FYNNEI. Trimming took 6 bases from V and 3 from J; bases not matched to a gene: 9. This CDR3 has 15 amino acids. In DNA, the CDR3 is TGTGCCAGCAGCGCCGGGACTAGAGCGGAAGAGACCCAGTACTTC. As protein: CASSAGTRAEETQYF.

The V call is TRBV10-2, the J call TRBJ1-1; D may be TRBD1 (5 bases). Germline CDR1 WSHSY, CDR2 SAAADI. The V and J ends lost 11 bases and 0 bases respectively, with 13 bases between them. This CDR3 contains 13 residues. The CDR3 is CASEGTMNTEAFF. The DNA of the CDR3 is TGCGCCTCCGAGGGGACCATGAACACTGAAGCTTTCTTT.

This chain links TRBV27 with TRBJ2-7, with D perhaps TRBD1 or TRBD2 (5 bases each). CDR1 and CDR2 (germline): MNHEY, SMNVEV (reference sequence). The CDR3 has 15 amino acids. Trimming removed 4 bases at V and 6 bases at J, with 19 bases between. The CDR3: CASSSQGRTPLEQYF. The CDR3 bases are TGTGCCAGCAGTTCTCAGGGACGGACTCCCCTCGAGCAGTACTTC.

The gene calls are TRBV6-1 and TRBJ1-6, with 7 bases matching TRBD1. Per germline, CDR1 MNHNS and CDR2 SASEGT. The CDR3 runs 15 residues. Trimming removed 3 bases from V and 11 bases from J; junction bases left unmatched: 10. The CDR3 here is CASSDAGTAFAPLHF. The CDR3 nucleotides read TGTGCCAGCAGTGATGCCGGGACAGCCTTCGCACCCCTCCACTTT.

By frequency in the sample, this clone is medium-sized. This chain uses TRBV7-6 with TRBJ2-7, with D hard to call. Germline CDR1 reads SGHVS; CDR2 reads FNYEAQ. The CDR3 has 13 amino acids. Deletions cut 1 base from V and 2 bases from J, with 6 bases between. This CDR3 reads CASSLGDTYEQYF. CDR3 sequence (DNA): TGTGCCAGCAGCTTAGGAGACACCTACGAGCAGTACTTC.

CDR3 nucleotide sequence: TGTGCCAGCAGTGATGTGAAGATACTGGATACGCAGTATTTT. This codes for CASSDVKILDTQYF. This chain joins TRBV25-1 and TRBJ2-3, with unresolved D. V gave up 3 bases and J gave up 6 bases, with 13 bases separating them. This CDR3 is built from 14 residues. CDR1 and CDR2 (germline): MGHDK, SYGVNS.

The DNA for the CDR3 is TGTGCCATCAGTGAATTCTCAGGGTACTTCAAGCGGGGCGAGCAGTACTTC. Protein: CAISEFSGYFKRGEQYF. This chain joins TRBV10-3 and TRBJ2-7; the match to TRBD2 covers 7 bases. The V gene's germline CDR1 is ENHRY and CDR2 SYGVKD. Losses at the gene ends were 3 bases for V and 6 bases for J; bases not matched to a gene: 17. The CDR3 is 17 residues long.

The rearrangement joins TRBV5-5 to TRBJ2-7, with D tentatively TRBD1 (7 bases). Germline loops: CDR1 SGHKS, CDR2 YYEKEE (reference sequence). The CDR3 extends over 16 amino acids. The germline V and J ends were trimmed by 6 bases and 0 bases, with 19 bases remaining between them. The CDR3 DNA is TGTGCCAGCAATTACGGAGGGGGCCCCCTCTCCTACGAGCAGTACTTC. Encoded protein: CASNYGGGPLSYEQYF.

J is TRBJ2-2 and V is TRBV4-1; tentatively, D is TRBD2 (7 bases). Germline loops: CDR1 MGHRA, CDR2 YSYEKL. The CDR3 runs to 18 residues. V lost 0 bases and J 2 bases, leaving 16 bases between the germline ends. The CDR3 DNA reads TGCGCCAGCAGCCAAGATATCACGGGGGGCGTAAACACCGGGGAGCTGTTTTTT. Protein sequence: CASSQDITGGVNTGELFF.

The CDR3 protein is CASSYGGRLNEKLFF. The CDR3 bases are TGTGCCAGCAGTTATGGTGGACGGCTGAATGAAAAACTGTTTTTT. The J gene is TRBJ1-4, the V gene TRBV6-5; D ambiguous. Trimming pared 3 bases from V and 5 bases from J, leaving 13 bases between. The CDR3 loop spans 15 amino acids. The germline V gene has CDR1 MNHEY and CDR2 SVGAGI.

The V gene is TRBV2, the J gene TRBJ2-3; tentatively, D is TRBD2 (7 bases). CDR1 SNHLY and CDR2 FYNNEI come from the germline V gene. Trimming stripped 1 base from V and 2 bases from J, with 10 bases between. This CDR3 contains 15 residues. CDR3 nucleotides: TGTGCCAGCAGTGAAGGGCGGGGGCACACAGATACGCAGTATTTT. Its protein is CASSEGRGHTDTQYF.

The chain recombines TRBV5-6 with TRBJ1-2; the match to TRBD1 covers 7 bases. This CDR3 is 14 amino acids long. V lost 0 bases and J lost 5; bases outside the gene matches: 4. Germline-derived CDR1 and CDR2 are SGHDT and YYEEEE. CDR3 in DNA: TGTGCCAGCAGCTTGGGACAGGGCCGGTATGGCTACACCTTC. Its translation: CASSLGQGRYGYTF.

In its sample, this clone was seen once. The chain couples TRBV15 to TRBJ2-5; D unresolved. This CDR3 is 12 amino acids long. With 1 base removed from V and 4 bases from J, the gap between germline ends came to 4 bases. CDR1 and CDR2 (germline): LNHNV, YYDKDF (reference sequence). CDR3 sequence (DNA): TGTGCCACCAGCAGAGCGAGAGAGACCCAGTACTTC. Residues: CATSRARETQYF.

This clone was observed once. CDR3: CASSFERGDNGELFF. The CDR3 coding sequence is TGCGCCAGCAGCTTCGAGCGGGGGGACAACGGGGAGCTGTTTTTT. This chain joins TRBV5-1 and TRBJ2-2; 9 bases align to TRBD2. CDR3 length: 15 amino acids. CDR1 is SGHRS, CDR2 YFSETQ, per germline. The ends lost 2 bases at V and 7 bases at J; junction bases unmatched: 6.

J is TRBJ1-4 and V is TRBV27; D might be TRBD1 (6 bases). Per germline, CDR1 MNHEY and CDR2 SMNVEV (reference sequence). The CDR3 has 15 residues. Trimming stripped 3 bases from V and 4 bases from J, with 12 bases between. CDR3 sequence (DNA): TGTGCCAGCAGTTTCTGGGCCAGGGGTAATGAAAAACTGTTTTTT. Translation: CASSFWARGNEKLFF.

This clone has a handful of counts. This CDR3 reads CASSENGEPGELFF. CDR3 DNA: TGTGCCAGCAGCGAAAATGGGGAGCCCGGGGAGCTGTTTTTT. The V call is TRBV6-5, the J call TRBJ2-2; D perhaps matches TRBD2 (5 bases). This CDR3 has 14 residues. Trimming cost V 6 bases and J 6 bases, with 14 bases left between them. Germline CDR1 and CDR2: MNHEY and SVGAGI.

This clone came up once. The CDR3 DNA sequence: TGTGCCAGCAGTGGGGGACTAGCGGCATTATATACCTACGAGCAGTACTTC. This encodes CASSGGLAALYTYEQYF. This chain joins TRBV7-4 and TRBJ2-7; 11 bases fit TRBD2. CDR1 is SGHVT, CDR2 SQSDAQ, per germline. V lost 6 bases and J lost 2; bases outside the gene matches: 12. The CDR3 has 17 residues.